Described below is a single T cell receptor (beta chain) sequence and its context. TCRdb's table, derived via immunoSEQ multiplex PCR, lists solely in-frame clones and lacks some. The sample shows approximately 110,000 clones, 71% of them seen only once. This specimen comes from a study of blood T cell repertoires in COVID-19. Study as a whole: Whether acute or convalescent, the COVID-19 samples came from the United States, Italy and Spain.

V lost 0 bases and J 9 bases, leaving 7 bases between the germline ends. This CDR3 has 12 residues. Germline CDR1 SGDLS, CDR2 YYNGEE. V usage is TRBV9 and J usage is TRBJ2-4, with no clear D. Sequenced input: peripheral blood. This TCR was recovered from a human donor with acute or convalescent COVID-19. The donor label of this sample is uncertain. DNA of the CDR3: TGTGCCAGCAGCGTAGGACTTGGCATTCAGTACTTC. Encoded protein: CASSVGLGIQYF.